Listed below are T cell receptor beta chains from one sample, sequenced in a study of beta chain features in type 1 diabetes. Using immunoSEQ multiplex PCR, the repertoire was profiled, and TCRdb retains in-frame clones only, with some absent. The repertoire has tens of thousands of clones, 25% to 35% of them found once; the top ten carry approximately 0.45%. Sequenced sample: stem cell memory CD4+ T cells from blood. The source is a young woman in good health. Both conserved end residues are part of each CDR3. The D gene is left open where the match is weak. Clone size, where shown, is once, few, many, or a class for clones that have expanded.

clone size: few; CDR3 length: 13; V gene: TRBV11-3; D gene: .; J gene: TRBJ2-1; CDR3 protein: CASSLEGPSEQFF; CDR3 DNA: TGTGCCAGCAGCTTAGAGGGCCCAAGTGAGCAGTTCTTC
clone size: .; CDR3 length: 15; V gene: TRBV7-2; D gene: TRBD2; J gene: TRBJ2-7; CDR3 protein: CASSLAGTSPLEQYF; CDR3 DNA: TGTGCCAGCAGCTTAGCGGGGACTAGCCCCCTCGAGCAGTACTTC
clone size: .; CDR3 length: 14; V gene: TRBV7-2; D gene: .; J gene: TRBJ2-7; CDR3 protein: CASSLGALGYAQYF; CDR3 DNA: TGTGCCAGCAGCTTGGGGGCTCTAGGGTACGCGCAGTACTTC
clone size: .; CDR3 length: 13; V gene: TRBV7-2; D gene: .; J gene: TRBJ1-1; CDR3 protein: CASSLAVYTEAFF; CDR3 DNA: TGTGCCAGCAGCTTAGCCGTTTACACTGAAGCTTTCTTT
clone size: few; CDR3 length: 14; V gene: TRBV2; D gene: TRBD1; J gene: TRBJ2-1; CDR3 protein: CASSEGQGYNEQFF; CDR3 DNA: TGTGCCAGCAGTGAAGGACAGGGCTACAATGAGCAGTTCTTC
clone size: .; CDR3 length: 14; V gene: TRBV7-9; D gene: .; J gene: TRBJ1-4; CDR3 protein: CASSRGEINEKLFF; CDR3 DNA: TGTGCCAGCAGCCGGGGGGAGATTAATGAAAAACTGTTTTTT
clone size: .; CDR3 length: 16; V gene: TRBV10-3; D gene: .; J gene: TRBJ1-2; CDR3 protein: CAISGSEGLSNYGYTF; CDR3 DNA: TGTGCCATCAGTGGTAGTGAGGGACTGTCAAACTATGGCTACACCTTC
clone size: few; CDR3 length: 12; V gene: TRBV19; D gene: .; J gene: TRBJ1-4; CDR3 protein: CASTDRGEKLFF; CDR3 DNA: TGTGCCAGTACCGACAGAGGCGAAAAACTGTTTTTT
clone size: .; CDR3 length: 14; V gene: TRBV4-1; D gene: .; J gene: TRBJ2-5; CDR3 protein: CASSQPTGKETQYF; CDR3 DNA: TGCGCCAGCAGCCAGCCTACAGGGAAAGAGACCCAGTACTTC
clone size: few; CDR3 length: 15; V gene: TRBV4-1; D gene: TRBD1; J gene: TRBJ2-1; CDR3 protein: CASSQGDRGYNEQFF; CDR3 DNA: TGCGCCAGCAGCCAGGGGGACAGGGGCTACAATGAGCAGTTCTTC
clone size: few; CDR3 length: 15; V gene: TRBV11-2; D gene: .; J gene: TRBJ1-1; CDR3 protein: CASSLRAGLNTEAFF; CDR3 DNA: TGTGCCAGCAGCTTAAGGGCAGGGTTGAACACTGAAGCTTTCTTT
clone size: few; CDR3 length: 11; V gene: TRBV6-6; D gene: .; J gene: TRBJ2-5; CDR3 protein: CASSPLETQYF; CDR3 DNA: TGTGCCAGCAGCCCTTTGGAGACCCAGTACTTC
clone size: .; CDR3 length: 16; V gene: TRBV5-1; D gene: TRBD1; J gene: TRBJ1-6; CDR3 protein: CASTWTGDVNNSPLHF; CDR3 DNA: TGCGCCAGCACCTGGACAGGGGATGTGAATAATTCACCCCTCCACTTT